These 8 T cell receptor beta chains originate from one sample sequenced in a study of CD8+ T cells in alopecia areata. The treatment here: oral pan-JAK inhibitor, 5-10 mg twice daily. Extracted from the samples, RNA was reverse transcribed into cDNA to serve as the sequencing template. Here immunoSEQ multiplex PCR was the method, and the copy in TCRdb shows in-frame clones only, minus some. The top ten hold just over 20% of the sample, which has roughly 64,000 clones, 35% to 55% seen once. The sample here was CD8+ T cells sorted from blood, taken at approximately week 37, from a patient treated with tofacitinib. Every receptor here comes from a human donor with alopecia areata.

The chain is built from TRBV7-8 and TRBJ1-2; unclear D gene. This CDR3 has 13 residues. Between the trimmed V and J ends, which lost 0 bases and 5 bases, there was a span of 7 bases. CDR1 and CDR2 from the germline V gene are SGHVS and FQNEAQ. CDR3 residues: CASSLAREYGYTF. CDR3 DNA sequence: TGTGCCAGCAGCTTAGCGAGGGAATATGGCTACACCTTC.

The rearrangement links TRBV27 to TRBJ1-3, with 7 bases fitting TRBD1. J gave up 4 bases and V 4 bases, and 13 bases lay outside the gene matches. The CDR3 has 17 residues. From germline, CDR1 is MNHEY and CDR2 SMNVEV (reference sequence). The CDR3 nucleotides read TGTGCCAGCAGTTCCAGGGGGGTGAATGCGTTCGGAAACACCATATATTTT. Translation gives CASSSRGVNAFGNTIYF.

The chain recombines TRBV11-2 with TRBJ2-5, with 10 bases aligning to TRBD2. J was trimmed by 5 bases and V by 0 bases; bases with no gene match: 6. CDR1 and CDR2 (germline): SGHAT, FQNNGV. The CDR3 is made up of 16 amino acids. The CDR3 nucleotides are TGTGCCAGCAGCTTAGATTATGGACTAGCGGAGGAGACCCAGTACTTC. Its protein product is CASSLDYGLAEETQYF.

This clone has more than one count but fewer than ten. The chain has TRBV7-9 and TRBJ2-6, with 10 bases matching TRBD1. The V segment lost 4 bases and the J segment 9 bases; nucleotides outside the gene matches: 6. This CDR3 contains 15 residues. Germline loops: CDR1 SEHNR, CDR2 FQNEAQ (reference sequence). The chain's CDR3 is CASSSRRDRGNVLTF. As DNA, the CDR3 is TGTGCCAGCAGCTCCCGTCGGGACAGGGGCAACGTCCTGACTTTC.

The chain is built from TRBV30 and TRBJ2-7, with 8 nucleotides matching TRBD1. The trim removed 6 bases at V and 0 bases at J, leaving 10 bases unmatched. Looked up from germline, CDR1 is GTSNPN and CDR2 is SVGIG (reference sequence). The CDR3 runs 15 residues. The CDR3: CACHYPDRGSYEQYF. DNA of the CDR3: TGTGCCTGCCATTACCCCGACAGGGGCTCCTACGAGCAGTACTTC.

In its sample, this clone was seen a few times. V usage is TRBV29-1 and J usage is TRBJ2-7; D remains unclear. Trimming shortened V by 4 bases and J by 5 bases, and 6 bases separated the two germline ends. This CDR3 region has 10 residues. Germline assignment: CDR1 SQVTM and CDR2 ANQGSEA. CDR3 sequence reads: CSVVVDEQYF. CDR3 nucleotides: TGCAGCGTTGTGGTAGACGAGCAGTACTTC.

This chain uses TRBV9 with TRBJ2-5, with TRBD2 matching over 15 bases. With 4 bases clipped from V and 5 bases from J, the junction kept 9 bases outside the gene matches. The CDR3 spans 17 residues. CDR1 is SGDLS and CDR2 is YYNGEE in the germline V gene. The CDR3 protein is CASSPWTSGGELETQYF. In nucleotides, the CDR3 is TGTGCCAGCAGCCCATGGACTAGCGGGGGGGAATTGGAGACCCAGTACTTC.

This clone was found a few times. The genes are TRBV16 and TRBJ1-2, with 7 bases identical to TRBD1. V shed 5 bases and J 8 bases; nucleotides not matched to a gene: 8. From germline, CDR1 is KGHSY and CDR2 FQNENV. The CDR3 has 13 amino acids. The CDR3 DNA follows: TGTGCCAGCAGCTCGCTAACAGGGGAGGGCTACACCTTC. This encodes CASSSLTGEGYTF.